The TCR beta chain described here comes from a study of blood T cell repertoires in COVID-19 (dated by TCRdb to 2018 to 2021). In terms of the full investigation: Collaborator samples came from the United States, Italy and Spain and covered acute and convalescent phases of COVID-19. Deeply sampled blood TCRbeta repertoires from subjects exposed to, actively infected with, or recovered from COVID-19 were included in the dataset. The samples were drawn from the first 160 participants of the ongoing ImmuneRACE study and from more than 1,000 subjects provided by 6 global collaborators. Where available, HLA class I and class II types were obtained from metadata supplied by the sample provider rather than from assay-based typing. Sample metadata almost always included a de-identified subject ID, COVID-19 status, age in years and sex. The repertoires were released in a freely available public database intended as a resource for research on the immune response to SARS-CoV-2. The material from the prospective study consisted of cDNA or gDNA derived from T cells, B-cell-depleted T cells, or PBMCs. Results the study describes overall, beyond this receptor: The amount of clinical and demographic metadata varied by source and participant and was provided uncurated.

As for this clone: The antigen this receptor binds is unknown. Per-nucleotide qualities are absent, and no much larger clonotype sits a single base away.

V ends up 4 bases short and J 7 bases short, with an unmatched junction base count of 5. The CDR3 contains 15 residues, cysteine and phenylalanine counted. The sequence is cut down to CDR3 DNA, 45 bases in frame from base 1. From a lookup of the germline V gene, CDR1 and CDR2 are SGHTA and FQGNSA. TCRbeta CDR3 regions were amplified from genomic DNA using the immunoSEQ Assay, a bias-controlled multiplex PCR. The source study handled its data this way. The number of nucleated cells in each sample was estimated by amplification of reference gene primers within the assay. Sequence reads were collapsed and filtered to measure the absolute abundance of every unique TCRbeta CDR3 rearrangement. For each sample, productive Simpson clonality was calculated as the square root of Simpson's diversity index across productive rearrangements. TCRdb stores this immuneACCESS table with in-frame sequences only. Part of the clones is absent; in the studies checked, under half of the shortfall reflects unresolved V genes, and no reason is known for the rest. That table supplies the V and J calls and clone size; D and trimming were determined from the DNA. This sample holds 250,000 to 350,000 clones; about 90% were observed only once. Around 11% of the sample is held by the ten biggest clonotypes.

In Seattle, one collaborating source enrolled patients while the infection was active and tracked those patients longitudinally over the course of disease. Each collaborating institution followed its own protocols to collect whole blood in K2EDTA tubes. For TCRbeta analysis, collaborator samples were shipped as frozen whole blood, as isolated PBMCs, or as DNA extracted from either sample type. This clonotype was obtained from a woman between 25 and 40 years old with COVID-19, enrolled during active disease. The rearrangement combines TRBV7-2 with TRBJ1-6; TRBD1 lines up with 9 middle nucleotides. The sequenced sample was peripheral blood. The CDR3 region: CASSSDRGGNSPLHF. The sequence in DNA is TGTGCCAGCAGCTCGGACAGGGGTGGCAATTCACCCCTCCACTTT.